There are a few counts of the clone carrying this TCR beta chain. The antigen is undetermined. Germline V gives CDR1 MNHNS, CDR2 SASEGT. This CDR3 is 14 amino acids long. Losses at the gene ends were 7 bases for V and 5 bases for J; bases not matched to a gene: 4. This record belongs to a study of T cell repertoires in cytomegalovirus infection. Across the whole study: Public TCR beta signatures provided an indication of both CMV infection and a matching HLA type. Study outcomes and limitations: HLA-C-restricted TCR beta clonotypes specific for CMV led the ex vivo response. Based on cumulative public TCR beta family frequency, carriers of CMV plus the relevant HLA were identified.

TCRdb analysed the reads with MiXCR anew, one entry per CDR3 protein. This sample has approximately 110,000 distinct CDR3 sequences, with about 9.4% found just once. Sequences were obtained from PBMCs, sequenced either directly or after in vitro stimulation (not recorded which). This clonotype was sampled from a human donor in good health (CMV status not recorded). Some clones in this sample may be carry-over from other donors' samples. The rearrangement links TRBV6-1 to TRBJ1-4; the match to TRBD1 covers 10 bases. CDR3 amino acids: CASILGQGNEKLFF. The DNA of the CDR3 is TGTGCCAGCATTCTGGGACAGGGGAATGAAAAACTGTTTTTT.